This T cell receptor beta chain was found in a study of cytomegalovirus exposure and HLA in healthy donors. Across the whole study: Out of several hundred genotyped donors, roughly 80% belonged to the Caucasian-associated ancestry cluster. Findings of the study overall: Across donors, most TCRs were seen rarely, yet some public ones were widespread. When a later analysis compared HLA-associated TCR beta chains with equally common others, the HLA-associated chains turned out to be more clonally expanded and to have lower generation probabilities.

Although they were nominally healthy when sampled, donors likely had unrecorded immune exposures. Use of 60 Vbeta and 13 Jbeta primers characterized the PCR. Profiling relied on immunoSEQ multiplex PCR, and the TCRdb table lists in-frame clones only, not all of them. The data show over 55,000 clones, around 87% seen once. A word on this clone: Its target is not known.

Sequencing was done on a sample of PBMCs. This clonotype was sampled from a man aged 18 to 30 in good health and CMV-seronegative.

In DNA form, the CDR3 reads TGTGCCAGCCGGGCCTCGGTTGGAGGGGTCGGTGGCTACACCTTC. Protein product: CASRASVGGVGGYTF. This chain links TRBV6-5 with TRBJ1-2; tentative D call: TRBD1 (5 bases). Trimming removed 8 bases from V and 7 bases from J, with 23 bases in between. The CDR3 totals 15 residues. Germline CDR1 MNHEY, CDR2 SVGAGI.